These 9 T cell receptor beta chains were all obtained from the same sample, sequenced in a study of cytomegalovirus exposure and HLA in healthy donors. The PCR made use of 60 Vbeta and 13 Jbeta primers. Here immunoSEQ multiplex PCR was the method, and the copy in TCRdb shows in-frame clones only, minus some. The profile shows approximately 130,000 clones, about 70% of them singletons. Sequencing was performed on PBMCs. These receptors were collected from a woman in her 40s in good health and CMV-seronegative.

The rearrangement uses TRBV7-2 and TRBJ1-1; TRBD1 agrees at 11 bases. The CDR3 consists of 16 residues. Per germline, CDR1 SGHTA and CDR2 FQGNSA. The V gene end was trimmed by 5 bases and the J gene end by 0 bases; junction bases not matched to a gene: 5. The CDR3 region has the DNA TGTGCCAGCAGCCAGGACAGGGGGCTGCTGAACACTGAAGCTTTCTTT. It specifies CASSQDRGLLNTEAFF.

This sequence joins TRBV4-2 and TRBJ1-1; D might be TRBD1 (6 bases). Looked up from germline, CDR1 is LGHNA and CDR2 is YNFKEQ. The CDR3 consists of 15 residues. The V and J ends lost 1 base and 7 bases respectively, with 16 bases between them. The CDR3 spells CASSQGIPGVSEAFF. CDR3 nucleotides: TGTGCCAGCAGCCAAGGGATCCCAGGGGTTAGTGAAGCTTTCTTT.

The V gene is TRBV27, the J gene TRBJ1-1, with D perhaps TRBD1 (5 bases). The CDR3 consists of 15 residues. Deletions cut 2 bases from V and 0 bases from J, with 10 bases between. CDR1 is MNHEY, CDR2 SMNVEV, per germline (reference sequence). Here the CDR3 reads CASSLTAGMNTEAFF. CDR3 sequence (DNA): TGTGCCAGCAGTTTAACGGCAGGGATGAACACTGAAGCTTTCTTT.

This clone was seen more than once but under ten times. The chain's CDR3 is CAWSVTSRNQPQHF. In DNA form, the CDR3 reads TGTGCCTGGAGTGTAACTTCACGCAATCAGCCCCAGCATTTT. V is TRBV30 and J is TRBJ1-5; D gene uncertain. Trimming took 0 bases from V and 2 from J, leaving 8 bases between them. This CDR3 spans 14 amino acids. Germline V gene data show CDR1 as GTSNPN and CDR2 as SVGIG (reference sequence).

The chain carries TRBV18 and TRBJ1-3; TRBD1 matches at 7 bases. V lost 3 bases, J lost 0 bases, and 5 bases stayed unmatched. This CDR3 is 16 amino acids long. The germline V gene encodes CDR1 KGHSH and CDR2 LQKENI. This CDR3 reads CASSPSQGISGNTIYF. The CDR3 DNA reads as TGTGCCAGCTCACCTTCACAGGGGATCTCTGGAAACACCATATATTTT.

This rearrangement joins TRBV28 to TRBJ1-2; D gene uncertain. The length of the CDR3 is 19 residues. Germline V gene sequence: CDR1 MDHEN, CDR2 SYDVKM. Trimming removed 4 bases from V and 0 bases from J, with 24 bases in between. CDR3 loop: CASSSFRESRTYTNYGYTF. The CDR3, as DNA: TGTGCCAGCAGTTCCTTTCGGGAATCACGGACCTATACTAACTATGGCTACACCTTC.

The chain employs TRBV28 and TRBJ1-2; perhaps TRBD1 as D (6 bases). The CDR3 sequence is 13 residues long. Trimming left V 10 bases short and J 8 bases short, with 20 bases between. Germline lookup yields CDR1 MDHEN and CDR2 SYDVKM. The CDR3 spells CATQTGFVLGYTF. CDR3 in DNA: TGTGCCACCCAAACAGGGTTTGTTCTAGGCTACACCTTC.

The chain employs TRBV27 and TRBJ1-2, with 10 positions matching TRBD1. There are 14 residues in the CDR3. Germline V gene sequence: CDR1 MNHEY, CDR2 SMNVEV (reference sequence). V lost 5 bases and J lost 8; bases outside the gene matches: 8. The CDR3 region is CASSQGQGVWGYTF. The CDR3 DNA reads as TGTGCCAGCAGTCAAGGACAGGGGGTCTGGGGCTACACCTTC.

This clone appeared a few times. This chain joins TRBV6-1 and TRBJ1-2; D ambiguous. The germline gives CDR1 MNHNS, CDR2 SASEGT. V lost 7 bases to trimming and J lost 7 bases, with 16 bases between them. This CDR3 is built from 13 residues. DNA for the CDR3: TGTGCCAGCACTGAGTGGGGAGTCAGTGGCTACACCTTC. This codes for CASTEWGVSGYTF.